This entry features one TCR beta chain sequence. The data derive from a study of blood T cell repertoires in COVID-19. Study overall: Material from acute and convalescent COVID-19 was sourced from the United States, Italy and Spain. PBMCs, B-cell-depleted T cells, or T cells provided the cDNA or gDNA that made up the material.

Trimming cost V 5 bases and J 7 bases, with 17 bases left between them. The CDR3 is 15 residues long. Germline V CDR1 and CDR2: LNHNV, YYDKDF (reference sequence). Original processing methods: Scientists estimated how many nucleated cells there were by amplifying reference gene primers. Clones were sequenced by immunoSEQ multiplex PCR, and TCRdb holds only the in-frame ones, with some missing. The DNA was the basis for D and trimming; V, J and clone size are from that table. The data hold roughly 100,000 clones, with 91% observed a single time. The receptor was derived from a human donor in a cohort sampled during active COVID-19. The material sequenced was peripheral blood. This chain connects TRBV15 to TRBJ2-2, with D perhaps TRBD1 (5 bases). CDR3 amino acids: CATSRSAGAGGELFF. Written as DNA, the CDR3 is TGTGCCACCAGCCGATCGGCTGGGGCAGGCGGGGAGCTGTTTTTT.